This T cell receptor beta chain was sequenced for a study of Ad26.COV2.S vaccination and SARS-CoV-2 variants. Study-level information: By the intramuscular route, Ad26.COV2.S was given once, or twice 56 days apart. Whole-study results and caveats: Spike-specific TCR breadth was greater in vaccine than placebo recipients.

The treatment: 19 received Ad26.COV2.S at low or high dose, single or two shots; a few received placebo; per-sample allocation not given. Material that was analyzed had been drawn on day 63 after the first vaccine or placebo injection. Boston provided a donor who was an adult aged 18-55 years. The administered vaccine (an Ad26 vector) expressed Wuhan-strain SARS-CoV-2 spike. With 5 bases clipped from V and 2 bases from J, the junction kept 5 bases outside the gene matches. The CDR3 is made up of 14 amino acids. Germline V gives CDR1 MDHEN, CDR2 SYDVKM. Concerning this clone itself: The target antigen is unknown.

Libraries were prepared by immunoSEQ multiplex PCR; TCRdb keeps only in-frame clonotypes and omits some of them. The sample contains 400,000 to 450,000 clones, 90% of which appear only once. This receptor was identified in a person aged 18 to 65 who received the Ad26.COV2.S COVID-19 vaccine or a placebo. The chain is built from TRBV28 and TRBJ2-7; TRBD1 agrees at 8 bases. This specimen was peripheral blood, taken in a trial of Ad26.COV2.S vaccine versus placebo. The CDR3 reads CASSNPGQAYEQYF. In DNA form, the CDR3 reads TGTGCCAGCAGTAATCCGGGACAGGCCTACGAGCAGTACTTC.